These 13 T cell receptor beta chains were sequenced from one sample in a study of CD8 T cells in ankylosing spondylitis. Each CDR3 protein is one row after TCRdb ran MiXCR on the 5' RACE reads. The data contain under 200,000 distinct CDR3 sequences, approximately 10% of them seen just once; the ten biggest clones take up about 27%. Material for sequencing was blood, either unsorted or a sorted T cell fraction (not recorded which). The receptors were sampled from a male donor with ankylosing spondylitis or in good health (not recorded which).

Ten or more counts support this clonotype. The chain joins TRBV3-1 to TRBJ2-7, with a weak D call TRBD1 (6 bases). V was trimmed by 4 bases and J by 5 bases, leaving 18 bases between them. Germline CDR1 reads LGHDT; CDR2 reads YNNKEL (reference sequence). The CDR3 consists of 15 residues. The CDR3 coding sequence is TGTGCCAGCAGCCCACGGACCAGGGGCGCGGACGAGCAGTACTTC. Protein sequence: CASSPRTRGADEQYF.

This chain uses TRBV4-3 with TRBJ2-1, with D maybe TRBD1 (5 bases). The V end was cut by 4 bases, the J end by 4 bases, with 14 bases between. The CDR3 contains 15 residues. Germline CDR1 reads LGHNA; CDR2 reads YSLEER. Written as DNA, the CDR3 is TGCGCCAGCAGCCTTACACAGGAAGGATACAATGAGCAGTTCTTC. It codes for CASSLTQEGYNEQFF.

This clonotype was recorded at least ten times. V usage is TRBV4-1 and J usage is TRBJ1-1; no clear D gene. Germline CDR1 is MGHRA and CDR2 is YSYEKL. CDR3 length: 13 residues. V lost 1 base and J lost 9, with 12 bases in between. As DNA, the CDR3 is TGCGCCAGCAGCCAAGCGGTAGACGTAAAAGCTTTCTTT. This sequence encodes CASSQAVDVKAFF.

The rearrangement uses TRBV20-1 and TRBJ2-5, with 8 bases lining up with TRBD2. The CDR3 sequence is 16 residues long. V shed 3 bases, J shed 4 bases, and the junction held 13 bases outside the gene matches. Germline V CDR1 and CDR2: DFQATT, SNEGSKA (reference sequence). This CDR3 is CSASASGSLGGETQYF. The CDR3 region has the DNA TGCAGTGCTAGCGCCAGCGGGAGCCTTGGGGGAGAGACCCAGTACTTC.

This clonotype was observed many times. The gene calls are TRBV9 and TRBJ2-2, with D perhaps TRBD1 (6 bases). The CDR3 contains 16 residues. Trimming cost V 6 bases and J 6 bases, with 21 bases left between them. The germline V gene has CDR1 SGDLS and CDR2 YYNGEE. The CDR3 loop reads CASKGDGGSFAGELFF. The CDR3 DNA sequence: TGTGCCAGCAAGGGGGACGGCGGTTCGTTCGCCGGGGAGCTGTTTTTT. The entire variable domain, with the rest obtained from reference TRBV9 and TRBJ2-2, is as follows: DSGVTQTPKHLITATGQRVTLRCSPRSGDLSVYWYQQSLDQGLQFLIQYYNGEERAKGNILERFSAQQFPDLHSELNLSSLELGDSALYFCASKGDGGSFAGELFFGEGSRLTVL.

The sample holds many counts of this clonotype. The chain recombines TRBV7-8 with TRBJ2-1; D is possibly TRBD2 (5 bases). CDR1 is SGHVS, CDR2 FQNEAQ, per germline. Trimming removed 5 bases at V and 1 base at J, with 12 bases between. CDR3 length: 15 residues. The CDR3 DNA follows: TGTGCCAGCAGCGTCAGCGGAACATCCTACAATGAGCAGTTCTTC. Protein product: CASSVSGTSYNEQFF.

In its sample, this clonotype was seen many times. V usage is TRBV20-1 and J usage is TRBJ2-3; D gene uncertain. V dropped 6 bases and J dropped 0 bases, with 10 bases sitting between them. Per the germline V gene, CDR1 is DFQATT and CDR2 is SNEGSKA (reference sequence). This CDR3 is built from 13 residues. The CDR3 nucleotides read TGCAGTGCCTCGGACCGCAGCACAGATACGCAGTATTTT. It encodes CSASDRSTDTQYF.

Turning to this clonotype: A read error is possible here, since a much larger clone lies one base away. The V and J genes are TRBV6-5 and TRBJ1-5; no firm D call. The germline gives CDR1 MNHEY, CDR2 SVGAGI. The CDR3 has 15 amino acids. V dropped 4 bases and J dropped 0 bases, with 10 bases sitting between them. CDR3 sequence (DNA): TGTGCCAGCAGTTTCCGGGAGAATAGCAATCAGCCCCAGCATTTT. This codes for CASSFRENSNQPQHF.

This clonotype was observed many times. CDR3 sequence reads: CSVDRGYQETQYF. The CDR3 region has the DNA TGCAGCGTTGATCGTGGGTACCAAGAGACCCAGTACTTC. The genes are TRBV29-1 and TRBJ2-5, with D hard to call. The CDR3 has 13 residues. The V gene's germline CDR1 is SQVTM and CDR2 ANQGSEA. V lost 3 bases and J lost 0, with 8 bases in between.

This clonotype was observed a handful of times. The chain uses TRBV7-9 and TRBJ1-6; TRBD1 agrees at 9 bases. Germline values: CDR1 SEHNR, CDR2 FQNEAQ (reference sequence). The trim removed 2 bases at V and 10 bases at J, leaving 12 bases unmatched. The CDR3 totals 17 residues. The chain's CDR3 is CASSLIVLGQGVSPLHF. CDR3 in DNA: TGTGCCAGCAGCTTAATTGTGTTGGGACAGGGTGTCTCACCCCTCCACTTT. Based on the CDR3 plus reference TRBV7-9 and TRBJ1-6, the full variable domain is DTGVSQNPRHKITKRGQNVTFRCDPISEHNRLYWYRQTLGQGPEFLTYFQNEAQLEKSRLLSDRFSAERPKGSFSTLEIQRTEQGDSAMYLCASSLIVLGQGVSPLHFGNGTRLTVT.

This clonotype was seen repeatedly, ten times or more. This rearrangement joins TRBV15 to TRBJ1-1, with D uncertain. The CDR3 extends over 12 amino acids. V was trimmed by 1 base and J by 5 bases, leaving 5 bases between them. Germline V lookup: CDR1 LNHNV, CDR2 YYDKDF (reference sequence). CDR3: CATSRGETEAFF. CDR3 nucleotide sequence: TGTGCCACCAGCAGAGGCGAAACTGAAGCTTTCTTT. Variable domain in full (rest from reference TRBV15 and TRBJ1-1): DAMVIQNPRYQVTQFGKPVTLSCSQTLNHNVMYWYQQKSSQAPKLLFHYYDKDFNNEADTPDNFQSRRPNTSFCFLDIRSPGLGDTAMYLCATSRGETEAFFGQGTRLTVV.

This clonotype has at least ten counts. The chain uses TRBV7-2 and TRBJ2-7, with 7 bases aligning to TRBD2. The CDR3 sequence is 14 residues long. After removal of 4 bases from V and 2 bases from J, the junction contained 5 bases not matched to a gene. The germline V gene has CDR1 SGHTA and CDR2 FQGNSA. Written as DNA, the CDR3 is TGTGCCAGCAGCTCGGGACTAATCGCCTACGAGCAGTACTTC. As protein: CASSSGLIAYEQYF.

This clonotype was recorded many times. The chain links TRBV20-1 to TRBJ2-2, with D perhaps TRBD1 (6 bases). V lost 3 bases and J 1 base, leaving 12 bases between the germline ends. The CDR3 contains 15 residues. The germline V gene has CDR1 DFQATT and CDR2 SNEGSKA (reference sequence). The CDR3 loop is CSARGQVGNTGELFF. In DNA form, the CDR3 reads TGCAGTGCTAGGGGACAAGTAGGGAACACCGGGGAGCTGTTTTTT.